This T cell receptor beta chain was identified in a study of blood T cell repertoires in COVID-19. Turning to the study itself: The United States, Italy and Spain supplied acute and convalescent COVID-19 samples. PBMCs, B-cell-depleted T cells, or T cells provided the cDNA or gDNA that made up the material.

Original analysis: It was from reference gene primer amplification that nucleated cell counts were estimated. Generated by immunoSEQ multiplex PCR, the TCRdb table keeps only in-frame clones and is missing some. The V and J calls and clone size come from that table; D and trimming were worked out from the DNA. The sample has some 45,000 clones, roughly 80% seen once. The CDR3 totals 14 residues. The J segment lost 11 bases and the V segment lost 5 bases, leaving 14 bases of the junction unmatched. Germline-derived CDR1 and CDR2 are MNHEY and SMNVEV (reference sequence). The rearrangement uses TRBV27 and TRBJ1-1; TRBD1 matches 7 bases. Material for sequencing was peripheral blood. The origin of this receptor is a human donor in a cohort sampled during active COVID-19. CDR3 bases: TGTGCCAGCAGTGGACCTCTGGGACAGTATAAGGCTTTCTTT. It codes for CASSGPLGQYKAFF.